These 20 T cell receptor beta chains were all obtained from the same sample, sequenced in a study of blood T cells in healthy people across ages. A second PCR, run for about 7 to 11 cycles, used a sample-barcoded 5' primer plus a J-beta primer mix. A single record per CDR3 protein comes from TCRdb applying MiXCR to the 5' RACE reads. The sample has approximately 1,700,000 distinct CDR3 sequences; about two fifths are singletons. Material for sequencing was blood. The receptors shown here come from a human donor in good health.

The rearrangement uses TRBV4-3 and TRBJ2-7, with 7 bases identical to TRBD2. The J call is doubtful: the DNA matches TRBJ2-5 better. There are 14 residues in the CDR3. Germline V gene lookup returns CDR1 LGHNA and CDR2 YSLEER. As DNA, the CDR3 is TGCGCCAGCAGCCAGAGCTGGGGGGGAGAGACCCAGTACTTC. Amino acids: CASSQSWGGETQYF.

The table lists this clonotype with a few counts. The chain couples TRBV12-3 or TRBV12-4 to TRBJ1-1; 12 nucleotides agree with TRBD1. The CDR3 spans 13 residues. Trimming took 4 bases from V and 11 from J; bases not matched to a gene: 5. The DNA of the CDR3 is TGTGCCAGCAGTTCCTCCGGGACAGGGGGCGCTTTCTTT. This sequence encodes CASSSSGTGGAFF.

The gene calls are TRBV20-1 and TRBJ2-3; the D is unclear. The ends were cut back, 8 bases at V and 3 bases at J, with 18 bases in the middle. The CDR3 has 14 amino acids. Germline V gene lookup returns CDR1 DFQATT and CDR2 SNEGSKA (reference sequence). CDR3 protein: CSTVTHVSTDTQYF. The CDR3 DNA sequence: TGCAGTACTGTAACTCACGTATCAACAGATACGCAGTATTTT.

This clonotype was counted only a few times. J is TRBJ1-1 and V is TRBV4-3; a possible D gene is TRBD1 (6 bases). The CDR3 has 14 residues. Trimming cost V 6 bases and J 4 bases, with 15 bases left between them. The germline V gene encodes CDR1 LGHNA and CDR2 YSLEER. The CDR3 reads CASRRGVGGTEAFF. The CDR3 DNA follows: TGCGCCAGCAGGAGGGGTGTAGGGGGCACTGAAGCTTTCTTT.

This chain uses TRBV7-9 with TRBJ2-1, with D perhaps matching TRBD2 (6 bases). The CDR3 length is 15 residues. CDR1 and CDR2 from the germline V gene are SEHNR and FQNEAQ (reference sequence). Trimming left V 1 base short and J 6 bases short, with 13 bases between. CDR3 nucleotide sequence: TGTGCCAGCAGCTTAGGGGGACTCGAGACCAATGAGCAGTTCTTC. Its protein is CASSLGGLETNEQFF.

The chain recombines TRBV10-3 with TRBJ2-5; 9 bases are shared with TRBD2. This CDR3 spans 15 amino acids. Germline V gives CDR1 ENHRY, CDR2 SYGVKD. After removal of 6 bases from V and 2 bases from J, the junction contained 7 bases not matched to a gene. CDR3 sequence: CAIRESGGPQETQYF. The CDR3 DNA reads as TGTGCCATCAGGGAAAGCGGGGGGCCACAAGAGACCCAGTACTTC.

The chain joins TRBV5-1 to TRBJ2-1, with D tentatively TRBD1 or TRBD2 (6 bases each). CDR1 and CDR2 (germline): SGHRS, YFSETQ. V lost 5 bases to trimming and J lost 7 bases, with 13 bases between them. The CDR3 runs 13 residues. This chain's CDR3 is CASSFRGRNEQFF. The DNA of the CDR3 is TGCGCCAGCAGTTTTCGGGGGCGGAATGAGCAGTTCTTC.

The chain recombines TRBV14 with TRBJ2-4, with 8 bases that match TRBD1. V lost 0 bases and J lost 9; bases outside the gene matches: 7. The CDR3 runs 15 residues. CDR1 and CDR2 (germline): SGHDN, FVKESK. This chain's CDR3 is CASSQDFAGGVIQYF. In DNA form, the CDR3 reads TGTGCCAGCAGCCAAGATTTCGCAGGGGGCGTCATTCAGTACTTC.

The CDR3 DNA follows: TGTGCCAGCAGTTCCCCTCTTTCAGATACGCAGTATTTT. Its translation is CASSSPLSDTQYF. The rearrangement links TRBV12-3 or TRBV12-4 to TRBJ2-3; the D is unclear. Trimming removed 4 bases from V and 4 bases from J, with 9 bases in between. The CDR3 totals 13 residues.

This clonotype was picked up many times. This chain links TRBV28 with TRBJ1-5; no definite D call. Trimming cost V 3 bases and J 5 bases, with 11 bases left between them. CDR3 length: 14 amino acids. The V gene's germline CDR1 is MDHEN and CDR2 SYDVKM. The CDR3 protein is CASSFVAGYQPQHF. CDR3 DNA sequence: TGTGCCAGCAGTTTTGTGGCCGGGTATCAGCCCCAGCATTTT.

Details on this clonotype: The conserved final phenylalanine or tryptophan is absent from the CDR3, which likely points to a read error. The rearrangement joins TRBV7-9 to TRBJ1-6; TRBD1 matches 7 bases. This CDR3 spans 14 amino acids. Germline V lookup: CDR1 SEHNR, CDR2 FQNEAQ (reference sequence). CDR3 loop: CAGSLTTGDSPLHV. In nucleotides, the CDR3 is TGTGCCGGCAGCTTAACTACAGGGGATTCACCCCTCCACGTT.

The V call is TRBV28, the J call TRBJ1-4, with 8 bases lining up with TRBD1. With 6 bases clipped from V and 10 bases from J, the junction kept 10 bases outside the gene matches. Germline V gene data show CDR1 as MDHEN and CDR2 as SYDVKM. The CDR3 is made up of 14 amino acids. For the CDR3, the DNA is TGTGCCAGCAGACCGGGACAGGCGAGCCGAAAACTGTTTTTT. This gives the protein CASRPGQASRKLFF.

The chain employs TRBV7-6 and TRBJ2-5, with 7 nucleotides matching TRBD2. Gene TRBJ2-7 matches the end of the DNA better, so the J call may be wrong. The CDR3 loop spans 17 amino acids. CDR1 and CDR2 from the germline V gene are SGHVS and FNYEAQ. The CDR3 DNA is TGTGCCAGCAGCTTGGCTTTGGGGAGGGCCGATATCTACGAGCAGTACTTC. Its protein product is CASSLALGRADIYEQYF.

The J gene is TRBJ1-1, the V gene TRBV20-1; TRBD1 might be the D (6 bases). CDR1 is DFQATT and CDR2 is SNEGSKA in the germline V gene (reference sequence). Between the trimmed V and J ends, which lost 7 bases and 0 bases, there was a span of 18 bases. CDR3 size: 15 residues. The CDR3 loop reads CSVGDPGHLNTEAFF. The CDR3 DNA is TGCAGTGTTGGAGATCCGGGACACTTGAACACTGAAGCTTTCTTT.

The V gene is TRBV19, the J gene TRBJ1-4; TRBD1 might be the D (5 bases). V lost 10 bases and J lost 8, with 14 bases in between. The CDR3 contains 12 residues. Per the germline V gene, CDR1 is LNHDA and CDR2 is SQIVND (reference sequence). The CDR3 region is CATGTLAEKLFF. CDR3 in DNA: TGTGCCACTGGGACTCTGGCGGAAAAACTGTTTTTT.

The rearrangement joins TRBV13 to TRBJ1-2; no clear D. Trimming cost V 5 bases and J 6 bases, with 25 bases left between them. This CDR3 spans 17 amino acids. Per germline, CDR1 PRHDT and CDR2 FYEKMQ (reference sequence). CDR3 sequence (DNA): TGTGCCAGCAGCCGCGACCCCCCTCCCCGGGTCGAACATGGCTACACCTTC. Translation: CASSRDPPPRVEHGYTF.

This chain uses TRBV25-1 with TRBJ1-6; D not resolved. With 3 bases removed from V and 7 bases from J, the gap between germline ends came to 13 bases. The germline CDR1 and CDR2 sequences are MGHDK and SYGVNS. The CDR3 totals 15 residues. CDR3 protein: CASSDPRQVNSPLHF. As DNA, the CDR3 is TGTGCCAGCAGTGACCCCCGGCAGGTCAATTCACCCCTCCACTTT.

The chain recombines TRBV6-2 or TRBV6-3 with TRBJ2-1; the D gene is possibly TRBD1 (5 bases). This CDR3 comprises 14 residues. Germline V lookup: CDR1 MNHEY, CDR2 SVGEGT. The ends were cut back, 5 bases at V and 7 bases at J, with 15 bases in the middle. CDR3 nucleotides: TGTGCCAGCAGTAAACTGGTAGGGGTGAATGAGCAGTTCTTC. Encoded protein: CASSKLVGVNEQFF.

A few counts support this clonotype. The chain joins TRBV6-5 to TRBJ2-7; 8 nucleotides line up with TRBD1. Germline CDR1 MNHEY, CDR2 SVGAGI. The CDR3 loop spans 14 amino acids. J gave up 3 bases and V 6 bases, and 7 bases lay outside the gene matches. The CDR3 loop reads CASRPYGQGYEQYF. The CDR3 DNA is TGTGCCAGCAGACCCTATGGACAGGGCTACGAGCAGTACTTC.

The chain has TRBV4-1 and TRBJ2-7; possibly TRBD1 or TRBD2 for D (6 bases each). The CDR3 is 15 residues long. The V end was cut by 2 bases, the J end by 0 bases, with 11 bases between. Per germline, CDR1 MGHRA and CDR2 YSYEKL. CDR3 sequence (DNA): TGCGCCAGCAGCCAAATTTGGGGGGCCTCCTACGAGCAGTACTTC. Protein: CASSQIWGASYEQYF.